This T cell receptor (beta chain) was captured in a study of T cells in Graves' hyperthyroidism and ophthalmopathy (dated by TCRdb to between 2017 and 2020). For the wider study: Peripheral blood was sampled at the time of initial diagnosis, prior to any treatment. TCR Vbeta CDR3 sequencing of 120 to 150 peripheral blood samples (approximately 44 ophthalmopathy, under 80 hyperthyroidism and 17 progressor patients) is reported in the paper. For training and testing, the 80 to 100 patients in the discovery cohort were randomly divided in a 7:3 ratio. After blood sampling, hyperthyroidism patients were treated with methimazole at a starting dose of 30 mg daily, and ophthalmopathy patients were treated with high-dose intravenous methylprednisolone. TCR V-J signatures able to tell the groups apart were searched for in a discovery cohort of some 100 patients, of whom over 40 had Graves' ophthalmopathy and 57 had stable Graves' hyperthyroidism. Prospective prediction of ophthalmopathy was tested in an independent validation cohort consisting of some 18 hyperthyroidism patients and more than 15 patients who later progressed to ophthalmopathy. Thyroid tissue and blood T-cell repertoires from about 6 Graves' hyperthyroidism patients were also compared in the study. Paper-wide results and their limitations: Most expanded thyroid clonotypes (frequency above 0.001) were also found in blood, which suggests that blood repertoires may mirror thyroid immune responses. During validation, the model predicted progression to ophthalmopathy a median of approximately 7 months ahead of onset, with around 71% sensitivity and 72.22% specificity. Sample size was not statistically predetermined, and investigators were not blinded to group allocation. A 13 V-J signature model separated ophthalmopathy from stable hyperthyroidism, with about 90% sensitivity and roughly 81% specificity in cross-validation and 80%/75% in testing.

This clonotype was recorded at least ten times. No cognate antigen has been identified for it. It has no much larger one-base neighbor in the sample; base qualities were not kept. Graves' hyperthyroidism was defined as stable when no progression to ophthalmopathy occurred over 18 months of follow-up. Hyperthyroidism patients were newly diagnosed, had a disease duration of under 2 months, and were aged 18 to 65 years. Exclusion was applied to patients with uncontrolled infections, other autoimmune diseases, pregnancy or lactation. Clinical symptoms, serum thyroxine and TRAb, thyroid ultrasound, and orbital computed tomography formed the basis for the diagnoses. Ficoll-Paque density gradient centrifugation was used to isolate PBMCs from approximately 10 ml of fresh peripheral blood. Trizol reagent was used to extract total RNA, and RNA quality was then checked on an Agilent 2100 Bioanalyzer. The TCR beta CDR3 regions were amplified from RNA transcripts. For the first round of RT-PCR on the TCR CDR3, the HTBI primer set was used together with the Qiagen OneStep RT-PCR kit. A second multiplex PCR round built the libraries, followed by size selection and purification. Paired-end sequencing of the libraries was performed with 100 bp reads on an Illumina HiSeq2000. The original pipeline was this. SOAPnuke was used to process the raw data, with reads discarded if the reads contained adapters or uncalled bases, had a mean Phred below 15, or lacked an exact constant-primer or identifier match. High-quality paired reads were merged with COPE v1.2.5, and unique nucleotide sequences were defined as clonotypes. Clonotypes were aligned to IMGT TRBV, TRBD and TRBJ reference segments using MiTCR v1.1. Only V-J combinations with frequency above 0.0001, covering 99% to 99.2% of repertoires, were analysed. The TCS score was defined as F50 (clonal expansion) divided by E x V (chaos), with BLOSUM62-based TCRdist calculated between CDR3 peptides within each V-J. Welch's t-statistics and random forest reduced several hundred V-J features to roughly 13, which were used in a naive Bayes classifier (R e1071). TCRdb reprocessing: public reads trimmed at Q25 with fastp, clones called with MiXCR, in-frame beta chains kept. CDR3 protein duplicates are merged, each entry listing the most common genes and DNA. These V and J calls derive from TCRdb rather than the authors' analysis. The sample table shows 600,000 to 750,000 distinct CDR3 sequences, and around a sixth are seen once. Around a sixth of the sample is in the top ten clones.

V is cut back by 2 bases and J by 6 bases, with 4 bases in the junction unmatched. Counted from cysteine to phenylalanine, this CDR3 has 13 amino acids. Of all the DNA, just the CDR3 is kept, 39 bases in frame from base 1. Reading the germline V gene gives CDR1 SGHTA and CDR2 FQGNSA. The chain was built from TRBV7-2 and TRBJ2-7; TRBD1 aligns with 7 central bases. Specimen: blood. This receptor was obtained from a middle-aged man with Graves' hyperthyroidism. The DNA sequence reads TGTGCCAGCAGCTTAAACAGGGGCGCCGAGCAGTACTTC. Its translation reads: CASSLNRGAEQYF. The variable domain in full, with residues beyond the CDR3 obtained from the reference TRBV7-2 and TRBJ2-7 genes, is GAGVSQSPSNKVTEKGKDVELRCDPISGHTALYWYRQSLGQGLEFLIYFQGNSAPDKSGLPSDRFSAERTGGSVSTLTIQRTQQEDSAVYLCASSLNRGAEQYFGPGTRLTVT.